This TCR beta chain was retrieved from a study of breast tumors, draining lymph nodes, adjacent tissues. The V end was cut by 1 base, the J end by 7 bases, with 16 bases between. From germline, CDR1 is SGHVS and CDR2 FQNEAQ. The CDR3 loop spans 15 amino acids. At least ten counts were recorded for this clonotype. The antigen is not known. Points from the study as a whole: Compared with basal-like, luminal-like tumors shared significantly more repertoire with nontumor tissue. Data fit most tumor T cells coming from lymph node, expanding in tumor.

Samples came from axillary lymph nodes draining the breast cancer. One entry per CDR3 protein results from TCRdb running MiXCR on the multiplex PCR reads. The table has some 150,000 distinct CDR3 sequences, around 20% seen once. The clonotype originates from a female donor with breast cancer. Some clones in this sample may be carry-over from other donors' samples. The specimen sequenced was axillary lymph node tissue. The rearrangement links TRBV7-8 to TRBJ1-2; D not certain. The CDR3 loop reads CASSLGAGSTSGYTF. The CDR3 nucleotides are TGTGCCAGCAGCTTAGGTGCAGGCTCGACCAGTGGCTACACCTTC.